These 27 T cell receptor beta chains were sequenced from one sample in a study of regulatory T cells in long-lasting Graves disease. The time point denotes: newly diagnosed GD, antithyroid drugs for less than 3 months. The TCR library used RNA extracted from PBMCs. Building the TCR beta libraries relied on iRepertoire HTBI primers, and CDR3 regions underwent Arm-PCR. MiXCR was run by TCRdb on the multiplex PCR reads, yielding one entry per CDR3 protein. The repertoire has approximately 310,000 distinct CDR3 sequences, 15% to 20% of them found once; the top ten carry about 39%. The sequencing here drew on peripheral blood mononuclear cells (PBMCs), taken at new diagnosis, from a patient treated with antithyroid drugs. These receptors were obtained from a female donor with Graves disease.

This chain joins TRBV24-1 and TRBJ2-7; D remains ambiguous. CDR3 length: 12 amino acids. V gave up 4 bases and J gave up 1 base, with 4 bases separating them. CDR1 is KGHDR, CDR2 SFDVKD, per germline. In DNA form, the CDR3 reads TGTGCCACCAGTGAGGGGTCCTACGAGCAGTACTTC. Translating gives CATSEGSYEQYF.

The chain is built from TRBV28 and TRBJ2-1, with 11 bases identical to TRBD1. After removal of 3 bases from V and 7 bases from J, the junction contained 29 bases not matched to a gene. From germline, CDR1 is MDHEN and CDR2 SYDVKM. This CDR3 has 23 amino acids. CDR3: CASSLPGTGGPTARGSFPNEQFF. The CDR3 DNA reads TGTGCCAGCAGTTTGCCCGGGACAGGGGGGCCTACGGCAAGAGGGAGCTTCCCGAATGAGCAGTTCTTC.

The chain carries TRBV10-1 and TRBJ2-3, with D perhaps matching TRBD2 (6 bases). This CDR3 region has 14 residues. V lost 6 bases to trimming and J lost 4 bases, with 14 bases between them. CDR1 and CDR2 (germline): WNHNN, SYGVQD (reference sequence). CDR3 protein: CASSAELAADTQYF. The CDR3 DNA sequence: TGCGCCAGCAGCGCAGAACTAGCTGCAGATACGCAGTATTTT.

This clonotype was counted at least ten times. The V call is TRBV2, the J call TRBJ2-3; no firm D call. V lost 7 bases to trimming and J lost 1 base, with 15 bases between them. CDR1 is SNHLY and CDR2 is FYNNEI in the germline V gene. CDR3 length: 15 amino acids. The CDR3 loop reads CASTVTDWGTDTQYF. CDR3 DNA: TGTGCCAGCACCGTCACCGACTGGGGCACAGATACGCAGTATTTT.

This clonotype was observed at least ten times. The V gene is TRBV6-1, the J gene TRBJ1-1, with TRBD1 matching 7 bases. The V gene end was trimmed by 5 bases and the J gene end by 4 bases; junction bases not matched to a gene: 16. Germline V CDR1 and CDR2: MNHNS, SASEGT. This CDR3 comprises 17 residues. The CDR3 DNA reads as TGTGCCAGCAGTCAGACAGGGTGGGGAAGGGGGGGCACTGAAGCTTTCTTT. Encoded protein: CASSQTGWGRGGTEAFF.

This clonotype was counted at least ten times. The CDR3 coding sequence is TGTGCCTGGGTCGGAGCGGGAGGTGCAGATACGCAGTATTTT. Its translation: CAWVGAGGADTQYF. V and J are TRBV30 and TRBJ2-3; 9 bases are shared with TRBD2. The CDR3 has 14 amino acids. Trimming removed 5 bases from V and 4 bases from J; junction bases left unmatched: 7. Germline loops: CDR1 GTSNPN, CDR2 SVGIG (reference sequence).

This clonotype has a handful of counts. This chain uses TRBV19 with TRBJ2-6; unclear D gene. CDR1 is LNHDA and CDR2 is SQIVND in the germline V gene (reference sequence). Trimming pared 8 bases from V and 0 bases from J, leaving 5 bases between. The CDR3 spans 13 residues. The CDR3 reads CASQNSGANVLTF. Here the CDR3 DNA reads TGTGCCAGTCAGAACTCTGGGGCCAACGTCCTGACTTTC.

This clonotype was observed at least ten times. The V and J genes are TRBV28 and TRBJ1-5, with unresolved D. CDR1 and CDR2 (germline): MDHEN, SYDVKM. CDR3 size: 12 residues. The V gene lost 1 base and the J gene lost 6 bases, with 4 bases spanning the gap. CDR3 DNA sequence: TGTGCCAGCAGTTTATTGTTTCAGCCCCAGCATTTT. Residues: CASSLLFQPQHF.

This clonotype was seen repeatedly, ten times or more. This chain joins TRBV12-3 or TRBV12-4 and TRBJ2-7; possible D gene TRBD1, 7 bases. V was cut by 5 bases and J by 4 bases, with 12 bases left in between. The CDR3 contains 13 residues. The CDR3 region is CASSTGAGYEQYF. The CDR3 region has the DNA TGTGCCAGCAGTACAGGGGCGGGATACGAGCAGTACTTC.

This clonotype was picked up many times. This chain connects TRBV7-9 to TRBJ2-6, with a weak D call TRBD1 (5 bases). The CDR3 consists of 15 residues. Germline values: CDR1 SEHNR, CDR2 FQNEAQ (reference sequence). Trimming removed 5 bases at V and 3 bases at J, with 11 bases between. The CDR3 reads CASSGRVFGANVLTF. CDR3 DNA sequence: TGTGCCAGCAGCGGCAGGGTCTTTGGGGCCAACGTCCTGACTTTC.

The sample holds many counts of this clonotype. The V and J genes are TRBV12-3 or TRBV12-4 and TRBJ2-5; D is unclear. The V end was cut by 3 bases, the J end by 4 bases, with 3 bases between. The CDR3 is made up of 11 amino acids. The CDR3 is CASSLTETQYF. The CDR3 coding sequence is TGTGCCAGCAGTTTGACAGAGACCCAGTACTTC.

Ten or more counts support this clonotype. The chain combines TRBV29-1 with TRBJ1-1, with D uncertain. CDR3 length: 11 residues. The V gene lost 7 bases and the J gene lost 8 bases, with 14 bases spanning the gap. Germline V gene lookup returns CDR1 SQVTM and CDR2 ANQGSEA. The chain's CDR3 is CSGSVEIEAFF. The DNA for the CDR3 is TGCAGCGGATCAGTAGAAATCGAAGCTTTCTTT.

The chain has TRBV9 and TRBJ2-7; tentative D call: TRBD2 (6 bases). This CDR3 is built from 16 residues. Trimming removed 2 bases at V and 4 bases at J, with 19 bases between. The germline gives CDR1 SGDLS, CDR2 YYNGEE. CDR3 amino acids: CASSVEDYRLGYEQYF. The CDR3 coding sequence is TGTGCCAGCAGCGTGGAGGACTATCGCTTAGGGTACGAGCAGTACTTC.

CDR3 amino acids: CASNLASYNEQFF. For the CDR3, the DNA is TGTGCCAGCAACCTAGCTTCCTACAATGAGCAGTTCTTC. The chain is built from TRBV28 and TRBJ2-1; D might be TRBD2 (5 bases). The V gene's germline CDR1 is MDHEN and CDR2 SYDVKM. CDR3 length: 13 residues. Trimming took 7 bases from V and 1 from J, leaving 8 bases between them. The whole variable domain, filled in from reference TRBV28 and TRBJ2-1, reads DVKVTQSSRYLVKRTGEKVFLECVQDMDHENMFWYRQDPGLGLRLIYFSYDVKMKEKGDIPEGYSVSREKKERFSLILESASTNQTSMYLCASNLASYNEQFFGPGTRLTVL.

This clonotype came up a few times. This sequence may be a read error, since a much larger clone differs from it by one base. Without the conserved terminal phenylalanine or tryptophan, this CDR3 likely stems from a read error. The chain uses TRBV2 and TRBJ1-6, with D possibly being TRBD1 (6 bases). Per the germline V gene, CDR1 is SNHLY and CDR2 is FYNNEI. Trimming removed 6 bases at V and 9 bases at J, with 21 bases between. The CDR3 is made up of 16 amino acids. Here the CDR3 DNA reads TGTGCCAGCAGCCACAGGGCCCTAGCCCTGGGTTCACCCCTCCACGTT. Translation: CASSHRALALGSPLHV.

This clonotype came up many times. The V and J genes are TRBV12-3 or TRBV12-4 and TRBJ2-5; the D gene is possibly TRBD2 (6 bases). The CDR3 is 18 residues long. The V and J ends lost 5 bases and 4 bases respectively, with 26 bases between them. The CDR3 protein is CASSPPLIFAGPGETQYF. The CDR3, as DNA: TGTGCCAGCAGTCCCCCCCTTATTTTTGCGGGACCGGGAGAGACCCAGTACTTC.

This clonotype was counted at least ten times. CDR3 sequence reads: CASSKPGGNNEQFF. DNA of the CDR3: TGTGCCAGCTCTAAGCCGGGGGGAAACAATGAGCAGTTCTTC. The chain links TRBV28 to TRBJ2-1, with 7 bases identical to TRBD2. J gave up 5 bases and V 8 bases, and 9 bases lay outside the gene matches. Germline CDR1 reads MDHEN; CDR2 reads SYDVKM. The length of the CDR3 is 14 residues.

The chain employs TRBV6-4 and TRBJ2-2; D is uncertain. Trimming cost V 0 bases and J 7 bases, with 9 bases left between them. The germline gives CDR1 MRHNA, CDR2 SNTAGT. The CDR3 has 14 residues. The CDR3 sequence is CASSDSPIVGELFF. The CDR3 DNA sequence: TGTGCCAGCAGTGACTCTCCTATCGTCGGGGAGCTGTTTTTT.

V usage is TRBV11-2 and J usage is TRBJ2-4, with TRBD2 as a possible D gene (5 bases). Germline loops: CDR1 SGHAT, CDR2 FQNNGV. Trimming shortened V by 2 bases and J by 3 bases, and 11 bases separated the two germline ends. CDR3 length: 15 amino acids. The DNA of the CDR3 is TGTGCCAGCAGCTTACCCCCGGGGATCAAAAACATTCAGTACTTC. As protein: CASSLPPGIKNIQYF. The whole variable domain, filled in from reference TRBV11-2 and TRBJ2-4, reads EAGVAQSPRYKIIEKRQSVAFWCNPISGHATLYWYQQILGQGPKLLIQFQNNGVVDDSQLPKDRFSAERLKGVDSTLKIQPAKLEDSAVYLCASSLPPGIKNIQYFGAGTRLSVL.

V usage is TRBV4-1 and J usage is TRBJ2-7; D is uncertain. The CDR3 length is 14 residues. Deletions cut 4 bases from V and 0 bases from J, with 10 bases between. Per the germline V gene, CDR1 is MGHRA and CDR2 is YSYEKL. This CDR3 reads CASSREARSYEQYF. CDR3 DNA sequence: TGCGCCAGCAGCCGGGAAGCGCGCTCCTACGAGCAGTACTTC.

This clonotype was seen at least ten times. This chain links TRBV6-1 with TRBJ2-7, with 14 bases matching TRBD2. Germline-derived CDR1 and CDR2 are MNHNS and SASEGT. CDR3 length equals 15 residues. V shed 3 bases, J shed 6 bases, and the junction held 4 bases outside the gene matches. Here the CDR3 reads CASSDGTSGSSEQYF. The CDR3 DNA reads as TGTGCCAGCAGTGACGGGACTAGCGGGAGCTCCGAGCAGTACTTC.

The genes are TRBV19 and TRBJ1-4, with D possibly matching TRBD1 (5 bases). CDR1 is LNHDA, CDR2 SQIVND, per germline (reference sequence). Trimming pared 3 bases from V and 8 bases from J, leaving 13 bases between. CDR3 length equals 14 residues. CDR3 region: CASSIVGRGEKLFF. CDR3 bases: TGTGCCAGTAGTATCGTAGGGAGGGGAGAAAAACTGTTTTTT.

This clonotype showed up many times. The rearrangement links TRBV29-1 to TRBJ1-2, with a weak D call TRBD1 (6 bases). The CDR3 is 17 amino acids. V shed 6 bases and J shed 4 bases, with 27 bases lying between them. CDR1 and CDR2 (germline): SQVTM, ANQGSEA. The CDR3 protein is CSVNSGRGQGGPYGYTF. In DNA form, the CDR3 reads TGCAGCGTCAATTCCGGCAGGGGCCAGGGCGGGCCCTATGGCTACACCTTC.

The chain has TRBV2 and TRBJ1-2, with 9 bases lining up with TRBD1. Germline V gives CDR1 SNHLY, CDR2 FYNNEI. J was trimmed by 3 bases and V by 2 bases; bases with no gene match: 4. The CDR3 contains 15 residues. The CDR3 DNA is TGTGCCAGCAGTGAATTGGGACAGGGTCACTATGGCTACACCTTC. Translated, it gives CASSELGQGHYGYTF.

This clonotype was counted at least ten times. The chain employs TRBV15 and TRBJ2-1; 11 nucleotides agree with TRBD2. V gave up 0 bases and J gave up 7 bases; unmatched junction bases: 8. CDR3 length: 17 amino acids. Per germline, CDR1 LNHNV and CDR2 YYDKDF (reference sequence). CDR3 coding DNA: TGTGCCACCAGCAGAGAGTTAGCGGGAGGGCCTGAGAATGAGCAGTTCTTC. Translating it yields CATSRELAGGPENEQFF.

This clonotype has at least ten counts. This chain uses TRBV7-9 with TRBJ1-2, with TRBD1 as a possible D gene (5 bases). CDR3 length: 13 amino acids. Per the germline V gene, CDR1 is SEHNR and CDR2 is FQNEAQ (reference sequence). Deletions cut 3 bases from V and 5 bases from J, with 10 bases between. The CDR3 protein is CASSFDSIYGYTF. In nucleotides, the CDR3 is TGTGCCAGCAGCTTTGACAGTATTTATGGCTACACCTTC.

This clonotype occurred many times. The chain carries TRBV15 and TRBJ2-5; 7 nucleotides match TRBD2. The germline V gene has CDR1 LNHNV and CDR2 YYDKDF (reference sequence). Trimming cost V 5 bases and J 4 bases; bases outside gene matches: 13. This CDR3 is 16 amino acids long. The CDR3 DNA is TGTGCCACCAGCGGAAGTCTAGCGGCACTCGGAGAGACCCAGTACTTC. This gives the protein CATSGSLAALGETQYF.